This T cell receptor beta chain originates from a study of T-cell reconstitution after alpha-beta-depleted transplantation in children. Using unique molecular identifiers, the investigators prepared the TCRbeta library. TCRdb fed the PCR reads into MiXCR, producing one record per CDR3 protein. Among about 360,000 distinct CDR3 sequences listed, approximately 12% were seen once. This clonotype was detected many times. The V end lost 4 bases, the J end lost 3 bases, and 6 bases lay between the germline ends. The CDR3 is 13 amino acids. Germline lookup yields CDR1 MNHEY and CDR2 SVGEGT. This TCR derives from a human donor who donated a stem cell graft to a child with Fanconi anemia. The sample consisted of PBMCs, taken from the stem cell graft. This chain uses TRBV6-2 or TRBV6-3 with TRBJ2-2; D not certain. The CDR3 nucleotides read TGTGCCAGCAGTTCGCACCACACCGGGGAGCTGTTTTTT. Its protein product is CASSSHHTGELFF.